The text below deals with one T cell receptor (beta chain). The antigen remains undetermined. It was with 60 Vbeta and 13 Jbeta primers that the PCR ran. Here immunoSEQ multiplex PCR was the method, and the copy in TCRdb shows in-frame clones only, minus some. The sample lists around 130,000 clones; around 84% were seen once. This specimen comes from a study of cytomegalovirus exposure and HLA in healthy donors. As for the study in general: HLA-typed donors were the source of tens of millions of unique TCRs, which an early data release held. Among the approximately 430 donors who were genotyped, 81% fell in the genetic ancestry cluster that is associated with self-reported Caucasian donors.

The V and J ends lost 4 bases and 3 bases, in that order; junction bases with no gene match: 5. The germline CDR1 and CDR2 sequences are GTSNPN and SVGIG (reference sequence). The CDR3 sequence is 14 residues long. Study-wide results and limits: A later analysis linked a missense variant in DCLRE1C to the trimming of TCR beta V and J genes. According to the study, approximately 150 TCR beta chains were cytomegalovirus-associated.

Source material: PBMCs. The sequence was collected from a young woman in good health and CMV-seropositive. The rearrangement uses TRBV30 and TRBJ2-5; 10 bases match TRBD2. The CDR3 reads CAWKSGGAEETQYF. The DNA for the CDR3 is TGTGCCTGGAAAAGCGGGGGGGCGGAAGAGACCCAGTACTTC.